This record looks at one T cell receptor beta chain sequence and its context. This clone was observed once. Its antigen remains undetermined. Base qualities are not provided; no much larger clone lies one nucleotide away. Looking up the germline V gene yields CDR1 LGHNA and CDR2 YSLEER. The CDR3 runs 16 amino acids, cysteine and phenylalanine included. Solely the CDR3 DNA is kept, with 48 bases framed from the first base. V is cut by 1 base and J by 6 bases, and the space between the germline ends is 16 bases. This record belongs to a study of lymphopenia after photon versus proton radiotherapy (dated by TCRdb to about 2019). Looking at the study overall: The immunological effects of photon versus proton radiation therapy were compared in patients with gastrointestinal tumors who developed high-grade lymphopenia. The study was designed to characterize how the impact on the immune system differs between the two radiation modalities. The cohort comprised approximately 21 patients with gastrointestinal tumors who received either photon or proton therapy and then developed lymphopenia. General study outcomes and caveats: After the lymphocyte count nadir, repertoires from photon-treated patients showed oligoclonal expansion, particularly of CD8+ Temra cells, and this expansion drove the decline in diversity. The survival association was assessed only in patients who died, and better survival with proton therapy was presented by the authors as a possibility rather than a demonstrated result. Relative stability during treatment was observed in proton-treated patients, whereas loss of naive T cells and TCR diversity and gain of effector/memory populations were observed in photon-treated patients. Among patients across the cohort who died, overall survival time showed an inverse correlation with a larger post-nadir drop in TCR diversity.

Library preparation employed the immunoSEQ multiplex PCR assay. T cell repertoires were profiled with deep sequencing of rearranged TCR beta loci together with multiparametric flow cytometry. Held by TCRdb, this immuneACCESS table contains in-frame sequences only and omits some clones. Under half of the omission traces to an unresolved V gene where checked; the cause of the rest is unknown. The sample table lists roughly 58,000 clones, roughly 90% of them with a count of one. The ten most abundant clones make up roughly 13% of the sample. This receptor chain uses TRBV4-3 and TRBJ2-1; the D gene is possibly TRBD1, with 5 bases matching. The receptor was derived from an elderly man with esophageal cancer. Source: peripheral blood, taken from a patient treated with proton-based radiotherapy. The DNA sequence is as follows: TGCGCCAGCAGCCAAGGTGCAGGGCCTTCTCCCAATGAGCAGTTCTTC. Its translation is CASSQGAGPSPNEQFF.